These 7 T cell receptor beta chains were sequenced from one sample in a study of OX40 agonist ivuxolimab in advanced cancers. Method: immunoSEQ multiplex PCR; TCRdb's copy keeps in-frame clones and lacks some. The sample includes about 62,000 clones, 85% seen only once; the top ten take under 5%. The sample in question was CD4+ or CD8+ T cells sorted from blood, obtained in a trial of the OX40 agonist ivuxolimab. All receptors derive from an adult with an advanced solid tumor such as melanoma, head and neck, liver or kidney cancer.

The chain employs TRBV27 and TRBJ2-1; D is ambiguous. The CDR3 is 13 amino acids. The germline CDR1 and CDR2 sequences are MNHEY and SMNVEV (reference sequence). The V and J ends lost 6 bases and 4 bases respectively, with 10 bases between them. CDR3: CASRITLYNEQFF. The CDR3 DNA is TGTGCCAGCAGGATAACTTTGTACAATGAGCAGTTCTTC.

The chain uses TRBV6-1 and TRBJ1-1; perhaps TRBD1 as D (6 bases). The CDR3 sequence is 15 residues long. The V and J ends lost 3 bases and 3 bases respectively, with 14 bases between them. CDR1 and CDR2 (germline): MNHNS, SASEGT. Here the CDR3 DNA reads TGTGCCAGCAGTGATCGAGGGGGGCAGGACACTGAAGCTTTCTTT. Translated, it gives CASSDRGGQDTEAFF.

The chain has TRBV30 and TRBJ2-7; no reliable D call. Trimming cost V 4 bases and J 0 bases, with 13 bases left between them. This CDR3 is 14 amino acids long. Germline CDR1 and CDR2: GTSNPN and SVGIG (reference sequence). In DNA form, the CDR3 reads TGTGCCTGGACGAACCCCCCCATCTCCTACGAGCAGTACTTC. Protein: CAWTNPPISYEQYF.

This chain joins TRBV4-1 and TRBJ2-7; TRBD2 agrees at 7 bases. The germline V gene encodes CDR1 MGHRA and CDR2 YSYEKL. The CDR3 is made up of 15 amino acids. V dropped 3 bases and J dropped 6; count of bases not matched to a gene: 11. CDR3 sequence: CASSHRLAHGPEQYF. CDR3 nucleotide sequence: TGCGCCAGCAGCCACCGACTAGCCCATGGCCCCGAGCAGTACTTC.

The rearrangement joins TRBV4-2 to TRBJ2-1; 10 bases agree with TRBD2. The CDR3 totals 17 residues. After removal of 1 base from V and 9 bases from J, the junction contained 12 bases not matched to a gene. The germline V gene has CDR1 LGHNA and CDR2 YNFKEQ. DNA of the CDR3: TGTGCCAGCAGCCAAGCCGGCGCTAGCGGGAGAGTTTTTGAGCAGTTCTTC. Translating it yields CASSQAGASGRVFEQFF.

This chain uses TRBV9 with TRBJ2-1; 9 bases are shared with TRBD2. CDR1 is SGDLS, CDR2 YYNGEE, per germline. This CDR3 spans 16 amino acids. V shed 2 bases and J 9 bases; nucleotides not matched to a gene: 12. The CDR3 spells CASSVVGGRDNGEQFF. The CDR3 coding sequence is TGTGCCAGCAGCGTCGTGGGCGGGAGGGATAACGGTGAGCAGTTCTTC.

In its sample, this clone was seen once. The rearrangement links TRBV4-1 to TRBJ2-3, with 13 bases fitting TRBD2. Germline assignment: CDR1 MGHRA and CDR2 YSYEKL. Trimming took 4 bases from V and 3 from J; bases not matched to a gene: 10. The CDR3 length is 18 residues. This CDR3 is CASSPGLAGLLGTDTQYF. The CDR3 DNA is TGCGCCAGCAGCCCGGGACTAGCGGGGCTTTTGGGGACAGATACGCAGTATTTT.